The next 5 T cell receptor beta chains were all read from a single sample in a study of radiotherapy plus CTLA-4 blockade in lung cancer. The assay was immunoSEQ multiplex PCR, and TCRdb's table has in-frame clones only and misses some. The sample records fewer than 35,000 clones, about four fifths being singletons. Sequencing used peripheral blood, obtained from a patient treated with radiotherapy plus ipilimumab. Source of these receptors: a human donor with non-small cell lung cancer that progressed on radiotherapy plus ipilimumab.

This chain links TRBV10-3 with TRBJ2-5; no clear D gene. The last part of the DNA fits TRBJ2-7 better; the J call may be wrong. The CDR3 consists of 12 residues. Germline V gene lookup returns CDR1 ENHRY and CDR2 SYGVKD. CDR3 residues: CAISDGGNEQYF. CDR3 in DNA: TGTGCCATCAGTGACGGTGGAAACGAGCAGTACTTC.

This clone was found once. The chain carries TRBV6-1 and TRBJ1-6; 7 nucleotides align to TRBD1. Germline-derived CDR1 and CDR2 are MNHNS and SASEGT. There are 14 residues in the CDR3. Germline trimming cut 4 bases from V and 5 bases from J; bases unmatched to any gene: 2. Here the CDR3 reads CASSADRNNSPLHF. The CDR3 DNA follows: TGTGCCAGCAGTGCGGACAGGAATAATTCACCCCTCCACTTT.

J is TRBJ1-2 and V is TRBV4-3; 7 bases fit TRBD1. Germline values: CDR1 LGHNA, CDR2 YSLEER. This CDR3 has 15 residues. Trimming took 0 bases from V and 4 from J; bases not matched to a gene: 5. The DNA for the CDR3 is TGCGCCAGCAGCCAAGATAGGGGGCGCGGCTATGGCTACACCTTC. Amino acid sequence: CASSQDRGRGYGYTF.

In DNA form, the CDR3 reads TGTGCCAGCAGTTACTCCAGCCGTGCAGATACGCAGTATTTT. Translation gives CASSYSSRADTQYF. The gene calls are TRBV6-5 and TRBJ2-3; D is undetermined. The V and J ends lost 0 bases and 4 bases respectively, with 8 bases between them. Germline loops: CDR1 MNHEY, CDR2 SVGAGI. There are 14 residues in the CDR3.

This chain links TRBV19 with TRBJ2-1, with 9 bases fitting TRBD1. The V gene's germline CDR1 is LNHDA and CDR2 SQIVND (reference sequence). Germline trimming cut 9 bases from V and 4 bases from J; bases unmatched to any gene: 10. CDR3 length equals 15 residues. CDR3 sequence reads: CASGVGTGPYNEQFF. CDR3 nucleotides: TGTGCCAGCGGGGTGGGGACAGGGCCTTACAATGAGCAGTTCTTC.